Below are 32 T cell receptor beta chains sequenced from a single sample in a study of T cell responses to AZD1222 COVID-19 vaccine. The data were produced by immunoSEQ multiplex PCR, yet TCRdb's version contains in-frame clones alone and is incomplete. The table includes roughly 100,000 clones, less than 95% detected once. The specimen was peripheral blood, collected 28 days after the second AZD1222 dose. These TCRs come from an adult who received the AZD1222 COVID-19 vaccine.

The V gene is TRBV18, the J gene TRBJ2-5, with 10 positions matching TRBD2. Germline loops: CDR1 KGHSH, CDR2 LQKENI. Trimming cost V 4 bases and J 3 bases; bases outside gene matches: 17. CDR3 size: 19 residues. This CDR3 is CASSRRPTILAGVEETQYF. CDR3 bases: TGTGCCAGCTCACGCCGGCCTACAATCCTAGCGGGGGTGGAAGAGACCCAGTACTTC. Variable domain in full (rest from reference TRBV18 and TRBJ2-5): NAGVMQNPRHLVRRRGQEARLRCSPMKGHSHVYWYRQLPEEGLKFMVYLQKENIIDESGMPKERFSAEFPKEGPSILRIQQVVRGDSAAYFCASSRRPTILAGVEETQYFGPGTRLLVL.

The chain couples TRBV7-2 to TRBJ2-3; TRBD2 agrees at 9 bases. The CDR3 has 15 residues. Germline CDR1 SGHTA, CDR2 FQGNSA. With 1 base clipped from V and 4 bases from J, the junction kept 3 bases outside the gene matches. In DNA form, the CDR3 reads TGTGCCAGCAGCTTAGTGGCGGGGGGGGCAGATACGCAGTATTTT. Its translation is CASSLVAGGADTQYF.

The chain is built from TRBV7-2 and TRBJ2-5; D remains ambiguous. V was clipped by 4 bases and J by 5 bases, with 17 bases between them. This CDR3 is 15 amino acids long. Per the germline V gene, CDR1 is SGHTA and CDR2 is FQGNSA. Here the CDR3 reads CASSSQVVLRETQYF. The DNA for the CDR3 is TGTGCCAGCAGCTCGCAGGTTGTCTTACGCGAGACCCAGTACTTC.

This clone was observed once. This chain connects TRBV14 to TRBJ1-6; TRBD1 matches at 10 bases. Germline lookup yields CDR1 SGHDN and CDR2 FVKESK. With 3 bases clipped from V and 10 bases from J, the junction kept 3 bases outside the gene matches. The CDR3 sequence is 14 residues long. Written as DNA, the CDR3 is TGTGCCAGCAGCCAGCGGACAGGGGGGTCACCCCTCCACTTT. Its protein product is CASSQRTGGSPLHF. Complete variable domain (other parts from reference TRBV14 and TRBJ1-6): EAGVTQFPSHSVIEKGQTVTLRCDPISGHDNLYWYRRVMGKEIKFLLHFVKESKQDESGMPNNRFLAERTGGTYSTLKVQPAELEDSGVYFCASSQRTGGSPLHFGNGTRLTVT.

The CDR3 sequence: CASSPGRVNTGELFF. The CDR3 nucleotides are TGTGCCAGCAGTCCGGGGCGGGTGAACACCGGGGAGCTGTTTTTT. The rearrangement links TRBV6-4 to TRBJ2-2; D may correspond to TRBD1 or TRBD2 (5 bases each). Trimming pared 5 bases from V and 1 base from J, leaving 11 bases between. There are 15 residues in the CDR3. CDR1 MRHNA and CDR2 SNTAGT come from the germline V gene.

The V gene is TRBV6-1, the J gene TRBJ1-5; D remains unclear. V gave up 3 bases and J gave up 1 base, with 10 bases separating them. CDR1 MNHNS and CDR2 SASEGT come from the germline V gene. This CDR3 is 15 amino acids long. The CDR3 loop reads CASSEMVGSNQPQHF. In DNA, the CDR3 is TGTGCCAGCAGTGAGATGGTCGGCAGCAATCAGCCCCAGCATTTT.

CDR3 sequence reads: CSVDGGGNSYEQYF. The CDR3 coding sequence is TGCAGCGTTGATGGCGGCGGAAACTCCTACGAGCAGTACTTC. The genes are TRBV29-1 and TRBJ2-7; D is uncertain. Germline CDR1 SQVTM, CDR2 ANQGSEA. V was clipped by 3 bases and J by 0 bases, with 12 bases between them. This CDR3 is 14 amino acids long.

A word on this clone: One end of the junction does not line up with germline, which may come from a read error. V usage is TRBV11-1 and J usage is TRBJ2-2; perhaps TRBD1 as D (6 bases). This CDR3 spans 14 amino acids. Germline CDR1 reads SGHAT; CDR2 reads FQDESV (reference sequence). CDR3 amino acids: CANSERIGTGELFF. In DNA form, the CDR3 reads TGTGCCAACAGCGAACGAATCGGGACAGGGGAGCTGTTTTTT.

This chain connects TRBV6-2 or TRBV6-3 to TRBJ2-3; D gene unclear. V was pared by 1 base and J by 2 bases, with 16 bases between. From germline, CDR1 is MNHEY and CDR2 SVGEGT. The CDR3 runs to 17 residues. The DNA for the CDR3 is TGTGCCAGCAGTTACTTTCGGGCAGGTCGGTCCACAGATACGCAGTATTTT. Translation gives CASSYFRAGRSTDTQYF.

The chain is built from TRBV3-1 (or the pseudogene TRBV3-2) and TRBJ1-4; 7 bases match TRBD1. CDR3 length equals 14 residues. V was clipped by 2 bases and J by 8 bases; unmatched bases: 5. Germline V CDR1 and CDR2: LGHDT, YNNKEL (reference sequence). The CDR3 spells CASSQFPGGEKLFF. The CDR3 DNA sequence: TGTGCCAGCAGCCAATTCCCAGGGGGAGAAAAACTGTTTTTT.

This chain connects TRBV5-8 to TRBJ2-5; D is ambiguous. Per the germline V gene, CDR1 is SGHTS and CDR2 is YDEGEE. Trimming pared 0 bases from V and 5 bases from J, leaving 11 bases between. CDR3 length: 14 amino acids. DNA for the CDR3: TGTGCCAGCAGCTTGGAGGCCAGATCGGAGACCCAGTACTTC. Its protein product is CASSLEARSETQYF.

For the CDR3, the DNA is TGTGCCAGCAGCTTGGGGACAGGGATACAAGAGACCCAGTACTTC. Translation: CASSLGTGIQETQYF. V and J are TRBV5-4 and TRBJ2-5, with TRBD1 matching over 8 bases. With V trimmed by 0 bases and J by 2 bases, 3 bases remained unmatched. Germline V CDR1 and CDR2: SGHNT, YYREEE (reference sequence). The CDR3 extends over 15 amino acids. Looking up the rest from reference TRBV5-4 and TRBJ2-5 gives the full variable domain: ETGVTQSPTHLIKTRGQQVTLRCSSQSGHNTVSWYQQALGQGPQFIFQYYREEENGRGNFPPRFSGLQFPNYSSELNVNALELDDSALYLCASSLGTGIQETQYFGPGTRLLVL.

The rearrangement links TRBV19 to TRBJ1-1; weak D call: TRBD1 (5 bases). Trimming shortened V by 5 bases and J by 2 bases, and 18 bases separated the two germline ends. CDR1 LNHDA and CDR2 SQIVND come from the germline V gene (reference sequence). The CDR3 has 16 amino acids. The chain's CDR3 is CASSEKTDYINTEAFF. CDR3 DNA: TGTGCCAGTAGTGAGAAGACAGATTACATAAACACTGAAGCTTTCTTT.

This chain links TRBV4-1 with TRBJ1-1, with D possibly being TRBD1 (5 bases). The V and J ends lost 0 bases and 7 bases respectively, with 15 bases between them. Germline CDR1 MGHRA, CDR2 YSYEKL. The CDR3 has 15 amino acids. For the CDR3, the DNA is TGCGCCAGCAGCCAAGATCAGGCAGGGATAGGTGAAGCTTTCTTT. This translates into CASSQDQAGIGEAFF.

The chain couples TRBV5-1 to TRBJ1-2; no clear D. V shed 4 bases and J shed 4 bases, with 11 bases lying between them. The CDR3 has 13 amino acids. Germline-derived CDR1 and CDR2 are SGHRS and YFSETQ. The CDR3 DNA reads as TGCGCCAGCAGCCCCGGACCGATCTATGGCTACACCTTC. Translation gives CASSPGPIYGYTF.

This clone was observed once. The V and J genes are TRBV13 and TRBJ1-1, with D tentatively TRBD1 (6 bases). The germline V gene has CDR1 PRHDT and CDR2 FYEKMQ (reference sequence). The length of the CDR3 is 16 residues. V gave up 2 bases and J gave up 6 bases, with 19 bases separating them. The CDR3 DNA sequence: TGTGCCAGCAGCTTATATATGGCTCGGGGGCTCTCTGAAGCTTTCTTT. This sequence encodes CASSLYMARGLSEAFF.

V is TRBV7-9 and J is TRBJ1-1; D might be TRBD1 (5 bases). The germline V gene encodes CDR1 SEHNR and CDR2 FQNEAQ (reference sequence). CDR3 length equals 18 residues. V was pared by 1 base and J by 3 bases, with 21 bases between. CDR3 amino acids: CASSLDRLLAGRDTEAFF. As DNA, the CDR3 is TGTGCCAGCAGCTTAGATAGGCTCCTGGCAGGGAGGGACACTGAAGCTTTCTTT.

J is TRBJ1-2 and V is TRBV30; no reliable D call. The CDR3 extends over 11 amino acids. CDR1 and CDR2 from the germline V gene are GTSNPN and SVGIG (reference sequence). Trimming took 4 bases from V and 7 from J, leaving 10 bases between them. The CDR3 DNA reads TGTGCCTGGATGGGAAGGAGTGGCTACACCTTC. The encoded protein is CAWMGRSGYTF.

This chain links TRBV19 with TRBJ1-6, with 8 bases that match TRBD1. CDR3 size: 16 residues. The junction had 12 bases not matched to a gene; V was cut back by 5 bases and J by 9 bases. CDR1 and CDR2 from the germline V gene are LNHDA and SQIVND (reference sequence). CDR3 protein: CASSSSRRGQSSPLHF. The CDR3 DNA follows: TGTGCCAGTAGTTCAAGCCGCAGGGGGCAAAGTTCACCCCTCCACTTT. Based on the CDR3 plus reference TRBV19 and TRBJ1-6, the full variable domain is DGGITQSPKYLFRKEGQNVTLSCEQNLNHDAMYWYRQDPGQGLRLIYYSQIVNDFQKGDIAEGYSVSREKKESFPLTVTSAQKNPTAFYLCASSSSRRGQSSPLHFGNGTRLTVT.

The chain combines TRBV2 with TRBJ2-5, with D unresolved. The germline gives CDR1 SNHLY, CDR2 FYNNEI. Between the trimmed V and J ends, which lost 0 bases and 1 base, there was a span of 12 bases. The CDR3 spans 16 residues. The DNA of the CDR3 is TGTGCCAGCAGTGAAGCAAGGCAGACTGTCCAAGAGACCCAGTACTTC. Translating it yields CASSEARQTVQETQYF.

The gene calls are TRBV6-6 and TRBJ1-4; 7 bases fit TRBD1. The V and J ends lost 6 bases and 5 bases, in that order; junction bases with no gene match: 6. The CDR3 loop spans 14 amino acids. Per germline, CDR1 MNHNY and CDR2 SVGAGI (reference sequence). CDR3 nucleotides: TGTGCCAGCAGACGGGGACAGCAAAATGAAAAACTGTTTTTT. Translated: CASRRGQQNEKLFF.

The CDR3 loop reads CASSELQISYEQYF. The CDR3 DNA follows: TGTGCCAGCAGTGAGTTGCAGATCTCCTACGAGCAGTACTTC. The rearrangement joins TRBV2 to TRBJ2-7; D is unresolved. Germline V gene data show CDR1 as SNHLY and CDR2 as FYNNEI. V was clipped by 3 bases and J by 0 bases, with 9 bases between them. The CDR3 sequence is 14 residues long.

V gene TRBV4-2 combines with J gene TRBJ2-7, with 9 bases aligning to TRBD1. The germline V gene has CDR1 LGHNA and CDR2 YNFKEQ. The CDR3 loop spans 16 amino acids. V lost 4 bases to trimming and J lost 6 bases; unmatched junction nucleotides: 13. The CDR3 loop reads CASSPRAGQGASEQYF. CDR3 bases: TGTGCCAGCAGCCCTAGAGCGGGACAGGGTGCGTCCGAGCAGTACTTC.

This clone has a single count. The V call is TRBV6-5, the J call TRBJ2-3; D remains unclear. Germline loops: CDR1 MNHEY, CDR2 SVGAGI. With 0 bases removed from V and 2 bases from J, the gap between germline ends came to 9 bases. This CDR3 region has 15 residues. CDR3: CASSYSRQFTDTQYF. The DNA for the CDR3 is TGTGCCAGCAGTTACTCGCGGCAGTTCACAGATACGCAGTATTTT.

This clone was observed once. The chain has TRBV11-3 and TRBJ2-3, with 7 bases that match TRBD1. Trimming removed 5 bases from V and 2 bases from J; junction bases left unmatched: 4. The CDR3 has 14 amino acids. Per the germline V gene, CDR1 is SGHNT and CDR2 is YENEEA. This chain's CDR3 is CASSTGVSTDTQYF. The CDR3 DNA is TGTGCCAGCAGCACAGGGGTATCCACAGATACGCAGTATTTT. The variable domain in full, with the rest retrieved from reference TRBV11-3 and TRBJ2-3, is EAGVVQSPRYKIIEKKQPVAFWCNPISGHNTLYWYLQNLGQGPELLIRYENEEAVDDSQLPKDRFSAERLKGVDSTLKIQPAELGDSAVYLCASSTGVSTDTQYFGPGTRLTVL.

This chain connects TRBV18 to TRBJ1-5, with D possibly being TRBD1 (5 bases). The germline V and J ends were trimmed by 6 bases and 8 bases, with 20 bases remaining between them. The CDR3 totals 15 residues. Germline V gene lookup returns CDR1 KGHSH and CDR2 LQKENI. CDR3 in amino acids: CASSPRQPDSEPQHF. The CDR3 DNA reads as TGTGCCAGCTCCCCCCGACAGCCGGATTCGGAGCCCCAGCATTTT.

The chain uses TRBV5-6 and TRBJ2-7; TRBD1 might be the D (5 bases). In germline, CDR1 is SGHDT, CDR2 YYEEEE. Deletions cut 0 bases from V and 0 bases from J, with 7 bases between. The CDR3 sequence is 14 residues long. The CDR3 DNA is TGTGCCAGCAGCTTGGTTCAGGGCTCCTACGAGCAGTACTTC. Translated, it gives CASSLVQGSYEQYF.

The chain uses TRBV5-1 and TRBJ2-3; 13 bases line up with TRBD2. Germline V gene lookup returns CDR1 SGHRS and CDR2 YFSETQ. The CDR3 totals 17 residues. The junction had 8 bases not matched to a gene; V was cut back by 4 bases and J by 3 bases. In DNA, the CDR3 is TGCGCCAGCAGCAGGACTAGCGGGGGACCGGAGACAGATACGCAGTATTTT. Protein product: CASSRTSGGPETDTQYF.

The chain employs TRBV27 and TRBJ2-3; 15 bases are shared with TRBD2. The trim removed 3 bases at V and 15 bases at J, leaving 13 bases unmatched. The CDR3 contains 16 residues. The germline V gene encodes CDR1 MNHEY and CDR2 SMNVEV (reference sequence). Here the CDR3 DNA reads TGTGCCAGCAGTTTGGGTGTTCCGGGACTAGCGGGGGGCCATTATTTT. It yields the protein CASSLGVPGLAGGHYF.

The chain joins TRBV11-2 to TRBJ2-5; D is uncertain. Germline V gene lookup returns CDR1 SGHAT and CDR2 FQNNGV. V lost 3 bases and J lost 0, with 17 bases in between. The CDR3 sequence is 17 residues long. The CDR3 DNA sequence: TGTGCCAGCAGCTTGGCTCACTCCGCCGCCTACCAAGAGACCCAGTACTTC. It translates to CASSLAHSAAYQETQYF. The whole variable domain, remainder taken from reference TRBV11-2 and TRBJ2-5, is EAGVAQSPRYKIIEKRQSVAFWCNPISGHATLYWYQQILGQGPKLLIQFQNNGVVDDSQLPKDRFSAERLKGVDSTLKIQPAKLEDSAVYLCASSLAHSAAYQETQYFGPGTRLLVL.

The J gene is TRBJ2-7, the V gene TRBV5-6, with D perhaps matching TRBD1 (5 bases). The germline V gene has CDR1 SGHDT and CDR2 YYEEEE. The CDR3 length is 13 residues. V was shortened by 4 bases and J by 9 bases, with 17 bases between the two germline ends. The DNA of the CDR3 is TGTGCCAGCAGCCTAAATGCAGGGAACGCGCAGTACTTC. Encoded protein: CASSLNAGNAQYF.

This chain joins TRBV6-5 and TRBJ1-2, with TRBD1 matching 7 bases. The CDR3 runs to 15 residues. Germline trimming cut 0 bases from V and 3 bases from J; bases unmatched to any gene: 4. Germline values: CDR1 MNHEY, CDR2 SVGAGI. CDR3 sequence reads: CASSYSTGRDYGYTF. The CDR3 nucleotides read TGTGCCAGCAGTTACTCGACAGGGAGGGACTATGGCTACACCTTC.